This TCR beta chain derives from a study of patients and donors after allogeneic stem cell transplantation. This clonotype was seen a handful of times. Via MiXCR, TCRdb re-called the RT-PCR reads, giving one row per CDR3 protein. The sample has more than 150,000 distinct CDR3 sequences, 20% to 25% seen once. CDR3 length: 13 amino acids. With 3 bases removed from V and 8 bases from J, the gap between germline ends came to 10 bases. Germline CDR1 and CDR2: LGHNA and YNFKEQ. The source material was blood, either unsorted or a sorted T cell fraction (not recorded which). The chain couples TRBV4-2 to TRBJ1-4; D call uncertain. The sequence was obtained from a human donor who was either an allogeneic HSCT recipient or a stem cell or donor lymphocyte infusion donor (not recorded which). It is not recorded whose cells these are; they may come from a transplant donor. The CDR3 DNA reads TGTGCCAGCAGCCACTATTTCCGAGAAAAACTGTTTTTT. Translated: CASSHYFREKLFF.